What follows are 27 T cell receptor beta chains derived from one specimen sequenced in a study of CD8+ T cells in alopecia areata. Extracted from the samples, RNA was reverse transcribed into cDNA to serve as the sequencing template. Produced via immunoSEQ multiplex PCR; TCRdb's table is partial and in-frame only. The table lists more than 150,000 clones, 59% of them singletons. Sequenced here: CD4+ T cells sorted from blood, sampled at week 0. These TCRs come from a human donor with alopecia areata.

This chain links TRBV5-6 with TRBJ1-2; possibly TRBD1 for D (5 bases). V was pared by 4 bases and J by 7 bases, with 14 bases between. This CDR3 is 13 amino acids long. Germline lookup yields CDR1 SGHDT and CDR2 YYEEEE. Written as DNA, the CDR3 is TGTGCCAGCAGCCCTGGGGAGGGGTTTGGCTACACCTTC. Its translation: CASSPGEGFGYTF.

The rearrangement joins TRBV5-1 to TRBJ2-3; maybe TRBD2 (5 bases). Trimming removed 1 base at V and 3 bases at J, with 12 bases between. Germline V CDR1 and CDR2: SGHRS, YFSETQ. The CDR3 contains 15 residues. The CDR3 here is CASSLRTAPTDTQYF. As DNA, the CDR3 is TGCGCCAGCAGCTTGAGGACTGCCCCGACAGATACGCAGTATTTT. The variable domain in full, completed from reference TRBV5-1 and TRBJ2-3, reads KAGVTQTPRYLIKTRGQQVTLSCSPISGHRSVSWYQQTPGQGLQFLFEYFSETQRNKGNFPGRFSGRQFSNSRSEMNVSTLELGDSALYLCASSLRTAPTDTQYFGPGTRLTVL.

The chain employs TRBV23-1 and TRBJ2-5, with D unresolved. TRBV23-1 is classed as an ORF, of uncertain function. This CDR3 has 13 residues. V was pared by 2 bases and J by 4 bases, with 8 bases between. The CDR3 sequence is CASSQLCTETQYF. CDR3 coding DNA: TGCGCCAGCAGTCAACTCTGTACAGAGACCCAGTACTTC.

V gene TRBV4-1 combines with J gene TRBJ1-5; D unclear. The V and J ends lost 1 base and 1 base respectively, with 8 bases between them. This CDR3 is built from 15 residues. Germline CDR1 reads MGHRA; CDR2 reads YSYEKL. The CDR3 protein is CASSQGDRSNQPQHF. The DNA of the CDR3 is TGCGCCAGCAGCCAAGGGGATAGAAGCAATCAGCCCCAGCATTTT.

The chain uses TRBV30 and TRBJ1-3, with D perhaps matching TRBD1 (5 bases). V was shortened by 7 bases and J by 4 bases, with 14 bases between the two germline ends. This CDR3 contains 13 residues. CDR1 is GTSNPN and CDR2 is SVGIG in the germline V gene (reference sequence). In DNA, the CDR3 is TGTGCCTCACTCGGGACTGACGGAAACACCATATATTTT. This translates into CASLGTDGNTIYF.

This clone has a handful of counts. The chain carries TRBV6-5 and TRBJ2-7, with 8 bases fitting TRBD2. The CDR3 consists of 16 residues. V trimming: 0 bases; J trimming: 1 base; junction bases outside the gene matches: 5. From germline, CDR1 is MNHEY and CDR2 SVGAGI. The CDR3 here is CASSYSGTSLSYEQYF. In nucleotides, the CDR3 is TGTGCCAGCAGTTACTCGGGGACTAGTCTATCCTACGAGCAGTACTTC.

The chain recombines TRBV7-6 with TRBJ2-5, with 11 bases aligning to TRBD2. CDR1 is SGHVS and CDR2 is FNYEAQ in the germline V gene. This CDR3 has 18 amino acids. The V segment lost 5 bases and the J segment 1 base; nucleotides outside the gene matches: 12. CDR3 sequence reads: CASSPSRLAGNLQETQYF. The CDR3 DNA is TGTGCCAGCAGCCCATCACGACTAGCGGGGAACCTCCAAGAGACCCAGTACTTC.

V and J are TRBV5-4 and TRBJ2-5; weak D call: TRBD2 (6 bases). Germline assignment: CDR1 SGHNT and CDR2 YYREEE (reference sequence). The V end lost 1 base, the J end lost 3 bases, and 7 bases lay between the germline ends. The CDR3 length is 13 residues. CDR3 residues: CASSLPGEETQYF. The CDR3 DNA sequence: TGTGCCAGCAGCTTGCCGGGGGAAGAGACCCAGTACTTC.

V and J are TRBV10-1 and TRBJ2-2, with 7 bases identical to TRBD2. The V gene end was trimmed by 2 bases and the J gene end by 1 base; junction bases not matched to a gene: 4. This CDR3 region has 16 residues. Germline assignment: CDR1 WNHNN and CDR2 SYGVQD (reference sequence). The CDR3: CASSEMGGLNTGELFF. In DNA, the CDR3 is TGCGCCAGCAGTGAGATGGGAGGGTTGAACACCGGGGAGCTGTTTTTT.

The chain recombines TRBV5-1 with TRBJ1-2; D perhaps matches TRBD1 (5 bases). Germline CDR1 is SGHRS and CDR2 is YFSETQ. The CDR3 sequence is 13 residues long. V was trimmed by 0 bases and J by 8 bases, leaving 11 bases between them. CDR3 nucleotides: TGCGCCAGCAGCTTGGCAGGGCGTTCAGGCTACACCTTC. Amino acids: CASSLAGRSGYTF.

This clone occurred once. V is TRBV23-1 and J is TRBJ2-3; D is undetermined. TRBV23-1 is assigned to the ORF class and has an uncertain function. The CDR3 is 15 amino acids. The ends were cut back, 0 bases at V and 2 bases at J, with 9 bases in the middle. This chain's CDR3 is CASSQSGCSTDTQYF. In DNA form, the CDR3 reads TGCGCCAGCAGTCAATCCGGATGCTCCACAGATACGCAGTATTTT.

The chain uses TRBV15 and TRBJ1-1; D perhaps matches TRBD1 (5 bases). Germline V gene sequence: CDR1 LNHNV, CDR2 YYDKDF (reference sequence). This CDR3 spans 17 amino acids. V lost 1 base and J 1 base, leaving 16 bases between the germline ends. The CDR3 is CATSRGTGYGENTEAFF. The CDR3 DNA reads as TGTGCCACCAGCAGAGGTACAGGCTACGGGGAGAACACTGAAGCTTTCTTT.

The V call is TRBV10-2, the J call TRBJ2-7; D call uncertain. The CDR3 contains 11 residues. V was shortened by 5 bases and J by 5 bases, with 7 bases between the two germline ends. The germline CDR1 and CDR2 sequences are WSHSY and SAAADI. The CDR3 protein is CASSIIDEQYF. CDR3 DNA: TGCGCCAGCAGTATTATTGACGAGCAGTACTTC.

CDR3 loop: CSVGGGGAYGYTF. The DNA of the CDR3 is TGCAGCGTTGGGGGCGGGGGCGCGTATGGCTACACCTTC. The chain has TRBV29-1 and TRBJ1-2; a weak D match, TRBD1 (6 bases). In germline, CDR1 is SQVTM, CDR2 ANQGSEA. The CDR3 is 13 residues long. Trimming shortened V by 4 bases and J by 5 bases, and 14 bases separated the two germline ends.

The CDR3 DNA is TGTGCCAGCAGCCAAGACAGGGAAGGTACGCAGTATTTT. Protein: CASSQDREGTQYF. The V gene is TRBV11-2, the J gene TRBJ2-3; the match to TRBD1 covers 7 bases. Losses at the gene ends were 5 bases for V and 8 bases for J; bases not matched to a gene: 7. Germline assignment: CDR1 SGHAT and CDR2 FQNNGV. The length of the CDR3 is 13 residues. Filled out from reference TRBV11-2 and TRBJ2-3, the complete variable domain reads EAGVAQSPRYKIIEKRQSVAFWCNPISGHATLYWYQQILGQGPKLLIQFQNNGVVDDSQLPKDRFSAERLKGVDSTLKIQPAKLEDSAVYLCASSQDREGTQYFGPGTRLTVL.

The chain is built from TRBV2 and TRBJ1-6; D remains ambiguous. This CDR3 spans 11 amino acids. Trimming left V 5 bases short and J 8 bases short, with 4 bases between. CDR1 is SNHLY, CDR2 FYNNEI, per germline. The CDR3 DNA sequence: TGTGCCAGCAGTCTTGATTCACCCCTCCACTTT. It translates to CASSLDSPLHF.

This clone was seen a handful of times. The chain recombines TRBV5-4 with TRBJ1-1; no clear D. CDR1 SGHNT and CDR2 YYREEE come from the germline V gene (reference sequence). The CDR3 sequence is 14 residues long. Trimming cost V 4 bases and J 7 bases, with 17 bases left between them. The CDR3 DNA reads TGTGCCAGCAGCCAAAGGACCGTGATTGGTGAAGCTTTCTTT. The encoded protein is CASSQRTVIGEAFF.

The chain links TRBV13 to TRBJ1-2, with no clear D. The CDR3 is made up of 11 amino acids. The V and J ends lost 2 bases and 8 bases respectively, with 6 bases between them. CDR1 is PRHDT, CDR2 FYEKMQ, per germline (reference sequence). The CDR3, as DNA: TGTGCCAGCAGCTTACGAGGAGGCTACACCTTC. It translates to CASSLRGGYTF.

The chain employs TRBV7-9 and TRBJ2-5, with D possibly called TRBD1 or TRBD2 (5 bases each). CDR3 length: 15 residues. The ends were cut back, 2 bases at V and 1 base at J, with 11 bases in the middle. Germline V CDR1 and CDR2: SEHNR, FQNEAQ (reference sequence). The CDR3 protein is CASSLLAGTQETQYF. The CDR3, as DNA: TGTGCCAGCAGCTTACTGGCAGGGACCCAAGAGACCCAGTACTTC.

This clone occurred a few times. V gene TRBV11-3 combines with J gene TRBJ1-2; D not certain. The CDR3 extends over 13 amino acids. Trimming left V 0 bases short and J 2 bases short, with 4 bases between. In germline, CDR1 is SGHNT, CDR2 YENEEA. In DNA, the CDR3 is TGTGCCAGCAGCTTAGATGACAACTATGGCTACACCTTC. Its translation is CASSLDDNYGYTF.

This clone appeared once. The chain recombines TRBV4-2 with TRBJ2-3; 9 nucleotides line up with TRBD2. With 3 bases clipped from V and 4 bases from J, the junction kept 14 bases outside the gene matches. The germline V gene has CDR1 LGHNA and CDR2 YNFKEQ. This CDR3 is 18 amino acids long. The CDR3 loop is CASSHEFDSGGVADTQYF. CDR3 nucleotides: TGTGCCAGCAGCCATGAGTTCGATAGCGGGGGAGTGGCAGATACGCAGTATTTT.

The genes are TRBV29-1 and TRBJ1-2; possible D gene TRBD1, 6 bases. CDR1 and CDR2 (germline): SQVTM, ANQGSEA. The germline V and J ends were trimmed by 4 bases and 6 bases, with 15 bases remaining between them. This CDR3 spans 13 amino acids. The CDR3 sequence is CSVVRGDTDGYTF. CDR3 sequence (DNA): TGCAGCGTTGTCCGTGGGGACACCGATGGCTACACCTTC.

The chain is built from TRBV15 and TRBJ1-2; maybe TRBD1 (6 bases). V lost 0 bases to trimming and J lost 8 bases, with 13 bases between them. There are 14 residues in the CDR3. The germline V gene encodes CDR1 LNHNV and CDR2 YYDKDF (reference sequence). In DNA form, the CDR3 reads TGTGCCACCAGCAGAGACGGACAGCCTTCCGGCTACACCTTC. Translating it yields CATSRDGQPSGYTF. Filled out from reference TRBV15 and TRBJ1-2, the complete variable domain reads DAMVIQNPRYQVTQFGKPVTLSCSQTLNHNVMYWYQQKSSQAPKLLFHYYDKDFNNEADTPDNFQSRRPNTSFCFLDIRSPGLGDTAMYLCATSRDGQPSGYTFGSGTRLTVV.

In this sample, this clone turned up a few times. CDR3 sequence: CASSFSGGDNEQFF. For the CDR3, the DNA is TGTGCCAGCAGCTTTAGCGGGGGAGACAATGAGCAGTTCTTC. This rearrangement joins TRBV11-3 to TRBJ2-1; 9 nucleotides align to TRBD2. The germline CDR1 and CDR2 sequences are SGHNT and YENEEA. This CDR3 comprises 14 residues. J was trimmed by 5 bases and V by 3 bases; bases with no gene match: 2. The full variable domain, in which reference TRBV11-3 and TRBJ2-1 provide the parts outside the CDR3, is EAGVVQSPRYKIIEKKQPVAFWCNPISGHNTLYWYLQNLGQGPELLIRYENEEAVDDSQLPKDRFSAERLKGVDSTLKIQPAELGDSAVYLCASSFSGGDNEQFFGPGTRLTVL.

This clone was picked up a small number of times. The chain couples TRBV2 to TRBJ2-2; no reliable D call. Germline loops: CDR1 SNHLY, CDR2 FYNNEI. V lost 6 bases to trimming and J lost 2 bases, with 10 bases between them. This CDR3 contains 14 residues. CDR3 nucleotides: TGTGCCAGCAGCGTTTCTCAAAACACCGGGGAGCTGTTTTTT. Amino acids: CASSVSQNTGELFF. The full variable domain, its missing parts supplied by reference TRBV2 and TRBJ2-2, is EPEVTQTPSHQVTQMGQEVILRCVPISNHLYFYWYRQILGQKVEFLVSFYNNEISEKSEIFDDQFSVERPDGSNFTLKIRSTKLEDSAMYFCASSVSQNTGELFFGEGSRLTVL.

J is TRBJ2-7 and V is TRBV2; tentatively, D is TRBD1 or TRBD2 (6 bases each). V lost 6 bases and J 2 bases, leaving 23 bases between the germline ends. The V gene's germline CDR1 is SNHLY and CDR2 FYNNEI. This CDR3 comprises 17 residues. CDR3 amino acids: CASRRGFRGEPTYEQYF. The CDR3 nucleotides are TGTGCCAGCAGGAGGGGCTTTAGGGGGGAACCGACCTACGAGCAGTACTTC. Filled out from reference TRBV2 and TRBJ2-7, the complete variable domain reads EPEVTQTPSHQVTQMGQEVILRCVPISNHLYFYWYRQILGQKVEFLVSFYNNEISEKSEIFDDQFSVERPDGSNFTLKIRSTKLEDSAMYFCASRRGFRGEPTYEQYFGPGTRLTVT.

The chain links TRBV29-1 to TRBJ2-1; a weak D match, TRBD1 (5 bases). The CDR3 has 13 amino acids. Trimming cost V 6 bases and J 4 bases, with 13 bases left between them. The V gene's germline CDR1 is SQVTM and CDR2 ANQGSEA. The CDR3 loop is CSVGRTSYNEQFF. The CDR3 region has the DNA TGCAGCGTCGGACGGACAAGTTACAATGAGCAGTTCTTC.